One TCR beta chain is described in this entry. Assay: immunoSEQ multiplex PCR; the TCRdb copy retains only in-frame clones and omits some. Of about 180,000 clones listed, over 70% are singletons. This sample was included in a study of blood T cell repertoires in COVID-19. Study as a whole: Acute and convalescent COVID-19 samples came from the United States, Italy and Spain. Sample material is recorded as cDNA or gDNA derived from T cells, B-cell-depleted T cells, or PBMCs.

Patients from Seattle were sampled longitudinally, starting during active infection. CDR3 length: 14 residues. V was trimmed by 11 bases and J by 7 bases, leaving 18 bases between them. Germline lookup yields CDR1 MDHEN and CDR2 SYDVKM. Sequencing used peripheral blood. This TCR came from a woman aged 40 to 50 with COVID-19, enrolled during active disease. The rearrangement links TRBV28 to TRBJ1-6; D might be TRBD1 (5 bases). The CDR3 sequence is CAGSSGGGNSPLHF. CDR3 sequence (DNA): TGTGCCGGAAGCTCGGGGGGGGGAAATTCACCCCTCCACTTT.